These 13 T cell receptor beta chains came from one sample sequenced in a study of blood T cell repertoires in COVID-19. Sequenced by immunoSEQ multiplex PCR; TCRdb stores in-frame clones only, minus some. The sample contains tens of thousands of clones, 92% of which appear only once. Sequenced: peripheral blood. The receptors here all came from a man in his fifties or sixties with active COVID-19.

This chain connects TRBV7-2 to TRBJ1-2; TRBD1 might be the D (5 bases). V was trimmed by 0 bases and J by 8 bases, leaving 13 bases between them. Germline-derived CDR1 and CDR2 are SGHTA and FQGNSA. CDR3 length: 14 amino acids. This CDR3 is CASSLASQGEGYTF. In nucleotides, the CDR3 is TGTGCCAGCAGCTTAGCCTCCCAGGGTGAAGGCTACACCTTC.

The V and J genes are TRBV10-3 and TRBJ1-3; D is unresolved. CDR1 and CDR2 (germline): ENHRY, SYGVKD. V lost 7 bases and J 0 bases, leaving 16 bases between the germline ends. This CDR3 spans 16 amino acids. This CDR3 is CAITKGEASSGNTIYF. CDR3 nucleotide sequence: TGTGCCATCACTAAAGGTGAGGCGAGCTCTGGAAACACCATATATTTT.

The chain carries TRBV5-1 and TRBJ2-5; 9 bases match TRBD2. Unmatched junction bases numbered 8, after V lost 4 bases and J lost 1 base. CDR3 size: 16 residues. Germline CDR1 is SGHRS and CDR2 is YFSETQ. The CDR3 sequence: CASSLGTSSLQETQYF. The CDR3 DNA reads as TGCGCCAGCAGCCTCGGGACTAGCAGCCTCCAAGAGACCCAGTACTTC.

This clone was picked up one time. CDR3 DNA sequence: TGCGCCAGCAGCTTGGCCCAGGGGAACACTGAAGCTTTCTTT. It encodes CASSLAQGNTEAFF. The rearrangement uses TRBV5-1 and TRBJ1-1, with a weak D call TRBD1 (5 bases). CDR1 and CDR2 (germline): SGHRS, YFSETQ. V was pared by 0 bases and J by 1 base, with 7 bases between. CDR3 length equals 14 residues.

The J gene is TRBJ2-1, the V gene TRBV27, with TRBD2 identical over 9 bases. Germline V gene data show CDR1 as MNHEY and CDR2 as SMNVEV (reference sequence). The CDR3 runs to 16 residues. The V and J ends lost 6 bases and 4 bases, in that order; junction bases with no gene match: 10. In DNA, the CDR3 is TGTGCCAGCAGCGGGGGCCCTAGCGGGGAGTACAATGAGCAGTTCTTC. Translating it yields CASSGGPSGEYNEQFF.

The V and J genes are TRBV19 and TRBJ2-5; tentative D call: TRBD2 (6 bases). Trimming left V 6 bases short and J 7 bases short, with 21 bases between. The germline V gene encodes CDR1 LNHDA and CDR2 SQIVND (reference sequence). This CDR3 contains 15 residues. CDR3 sequence reads: CASREPGLVSRTQYF. The DNA of the CDR3 is TGTGCCAGTAGGGAGCCGGGACTGGTCTCAAGGACCCAGTACTTC.

This chain links TRBV11-3 with TRBJ2-3, with D perhaps matching TRBD1 (6 bases). V lost 1 base to trimming and J lost 1 base, with 6 bases between them. CDR3 length: 14 amino acids. The germline CDR1 and CDR2 sequences are SGHNT and YENEEA. CDR3 amino acids: CASSLGTGTDTQYF. The CDR3 DNA is TGTGCCAGCAGCTTAGGGACAGGCACAGATACGCAGTATTTT.

V and J are TRBV28 and TRBJ2-7; TRBD1 is a possible D gene (5 bases). Trimming took 5 bases from V and 6 from J, leaving 20 bases between them. Germline V gives CDR1 MDHEN, CDR2 SYDVKM. The CDR3 consists of 15 residues. This CDR3 is CASSERQYPLPEQYF. In DNA form, the CDR3 reads TGTGCCAGCAGTGAGAGACAGTATCCCCTCCCCGAGCAGTACTTC.

J is TRBJ2-3 and V is TRBV24-1, with 12 nucleotides matching TRBD1. Germline-derived CDR1 and CDR2 are KGHDR and SFDVKD. The J segment lost 6 bases and the V segment lost 3 bases, leaving 9 bases of the junction unmatched. The CDR3 runs to 17 residues. The DNA for the CDR3 is TGTGCCACCAGTGATCCTCCGGGACAGGGGGCAGGGGATACGCAGTATTTT. Encoded protein: CATSDPPGQGAGDTQYF.

The count of this clone is one. The chain joins TRBV27 to TRBJ2-2; D is undetermined. The CDR3 spans 15 residues. The V end was cut by 4 bases, the J end by 0 bases, with 9 bases between. The germline V gene has CDR1 MNHEY and CDR2 SMNVEV (reference sequence). The CDR3 spells CASSSNIANTGELFF. Here the CDR3 DNA reads TGTGCCAGCAGTTCGAACATCGCGAACACCGGGGAGCTGTTTTTT.

This chain links TRBV19 with TRBJ2-7; D is uncertain. V was cut by 1 base and J by 0 bases, with 7 bases left in between. There are 14 residues in the CDR3. The germline V gene has CDR1 LNHDA and CDR2 SQIVND (reference sequence). This CDR3 reads CASSIVAASYEQYF. Written as DNA, the CDR3 is TGTGCCAGTAGTATAGTGGCCGCCTCCTACGAGCAGTACTTC.

The chain recombines TRBV10-3 with TRBJ2-3; 7 bases are a match to TRBD2. The V and J ends lost 0 bases and 4 bases, in that order; junction bases with no gene match: 4. The length of the CDR3 is 15 residues. Germline CDR1 and CDR2: ENHRY and SYGVKD. CDR3 protein: CAISESGLGADTQYF. CDR3 sequence (DNA): TGTGCCATCAGTGAGTCTGGACTAGGAGCAGATACGCAGTATTTT.

V is TRBV6-5 and J is TRBJ1-1; weak D call: TRBD1 (6 bases). Trimming took 1 base from V and 1 from J, leaving 13 bases between them. This CDR3 is built from 16 residues. CDR1 and CDR2 (germline): MNHEY, SVGAGI. This chain's CDR3 is CASSYLYRDRNTEAFF. CDR3 in DNA: TGTGCCAGCAGTTACTTATACAGGGACCGGAACACTGAAGCTTTCTTT.